Sequencing of this TCR beta chain was carried out in a study of CD8+ T cells in alopecia areata. Study overall: Scoring of severity for treated patients was based on percentage of affected scalp area. General observations from the study: The presence of one nonresponder keeps the tie between baseline CD8+ expansion and response uncertain. The study found higher clonality in lesional than normal scalp, especially in alopecia totalis/universalis.

The treatment was: oral pan-JAK inhibitor, 5-10 mg twice daily. For this clone: The antigen remains undetermined.

Extraction and reverse transcription of RNA yielded cDNA as the sequencing template. Using immunoSEQ multiplex PCR, the repertoire was profiled, and TCRdb retains in-frame clones only, with some absent. This sample has about 120,000 clones, with around 53% found just once. The V end was cut by 7 bases, the J end by 2 bases, with 15 bases between. The germline CDR1 and CDR2 sequences are SQVTM and ANQGSEA. CDR3 size: 13 residues. The sequences come from CD4+ T cells sorted from blood, collected at week 4, from a patient treated with tofacitinib. The V call is TRBV29-1, the J call TRBJ2-7, with D possibly called TRBD1 or TRBD2 (6 bases each). The TCR sequence derives from a human donor with alopecia areata. The CDR3 nucleotides read TGCAGCGGGTGGAGGGGGTTTACCTACGAGCAGTACTTC. Translated, it gives CSGWRGFTYEQYF.